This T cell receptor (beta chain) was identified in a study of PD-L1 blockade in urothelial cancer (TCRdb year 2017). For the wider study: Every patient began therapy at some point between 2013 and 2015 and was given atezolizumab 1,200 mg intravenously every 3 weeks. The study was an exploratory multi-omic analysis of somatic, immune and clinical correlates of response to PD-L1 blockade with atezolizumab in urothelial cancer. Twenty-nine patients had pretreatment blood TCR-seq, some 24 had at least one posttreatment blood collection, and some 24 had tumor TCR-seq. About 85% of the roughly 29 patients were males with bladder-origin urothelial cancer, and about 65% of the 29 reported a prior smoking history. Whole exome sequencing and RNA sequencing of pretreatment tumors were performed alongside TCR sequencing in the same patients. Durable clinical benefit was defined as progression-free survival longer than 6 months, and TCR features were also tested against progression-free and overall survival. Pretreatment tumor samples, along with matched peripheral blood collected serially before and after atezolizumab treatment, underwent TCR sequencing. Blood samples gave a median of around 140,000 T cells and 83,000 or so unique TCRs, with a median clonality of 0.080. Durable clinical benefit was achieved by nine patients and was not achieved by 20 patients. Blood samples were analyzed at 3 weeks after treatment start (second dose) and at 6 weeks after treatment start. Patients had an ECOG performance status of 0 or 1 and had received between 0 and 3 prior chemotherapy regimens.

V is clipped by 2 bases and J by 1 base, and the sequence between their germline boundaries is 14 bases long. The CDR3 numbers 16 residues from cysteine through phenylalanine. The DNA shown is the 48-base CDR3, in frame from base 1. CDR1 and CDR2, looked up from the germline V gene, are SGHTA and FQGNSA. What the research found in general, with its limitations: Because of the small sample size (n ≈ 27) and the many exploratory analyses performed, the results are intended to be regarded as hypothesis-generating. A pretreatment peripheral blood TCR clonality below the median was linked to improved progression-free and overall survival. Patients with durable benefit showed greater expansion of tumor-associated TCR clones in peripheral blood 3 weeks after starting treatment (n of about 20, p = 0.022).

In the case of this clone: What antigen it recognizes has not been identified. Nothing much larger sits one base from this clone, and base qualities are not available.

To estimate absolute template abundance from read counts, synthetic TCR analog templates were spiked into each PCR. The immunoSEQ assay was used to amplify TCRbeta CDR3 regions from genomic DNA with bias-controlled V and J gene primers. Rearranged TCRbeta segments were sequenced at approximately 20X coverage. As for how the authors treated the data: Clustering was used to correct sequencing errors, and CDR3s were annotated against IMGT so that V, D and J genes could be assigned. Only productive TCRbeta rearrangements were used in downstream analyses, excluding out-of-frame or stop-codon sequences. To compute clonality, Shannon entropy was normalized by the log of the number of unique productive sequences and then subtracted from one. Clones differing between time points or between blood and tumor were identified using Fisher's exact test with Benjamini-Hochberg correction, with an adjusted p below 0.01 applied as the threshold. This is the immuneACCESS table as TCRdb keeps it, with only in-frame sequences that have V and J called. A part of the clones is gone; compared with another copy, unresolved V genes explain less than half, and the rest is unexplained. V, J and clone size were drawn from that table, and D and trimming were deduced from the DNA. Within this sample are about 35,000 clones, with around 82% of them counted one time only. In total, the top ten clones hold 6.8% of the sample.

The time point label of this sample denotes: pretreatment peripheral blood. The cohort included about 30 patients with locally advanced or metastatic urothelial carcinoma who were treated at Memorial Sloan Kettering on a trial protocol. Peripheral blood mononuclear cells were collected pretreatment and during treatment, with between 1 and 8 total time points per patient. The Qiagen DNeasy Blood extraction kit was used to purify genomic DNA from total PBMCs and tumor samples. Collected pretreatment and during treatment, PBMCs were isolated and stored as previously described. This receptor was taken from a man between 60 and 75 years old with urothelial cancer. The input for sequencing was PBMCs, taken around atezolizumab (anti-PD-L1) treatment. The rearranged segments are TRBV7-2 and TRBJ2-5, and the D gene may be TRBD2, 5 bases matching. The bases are TGTGCCAGCAGCTTATTTCCTAGCAGACCCCAAGAGACCCAGTACTTC. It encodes CASSLFPSRPQETQYF.